The 6 T cell receptor beta chains below come from one sample, sequenced in a study of blood T cell repertoires in COVID-19. The method was immunoSEQ multiplex PCR; TCRdb's version includes in-frame clones alone and lacks a portion of them. The sample has some 190,000 clones; 84% are singletons. The specimen sequenced was PBMCs or T cells enriched from blood (not recorded which). The receptor source for this set is a woman younger than 45 who had been exposed to COVID-19.

The V call is TRBV5-1, the J call TRBJ2-7; weak D call: TRBD1 (5 bases). This CDR3 region has 15 residues. Per germline, CDR1 SGHRS and CDR2 YFSETQ. V dropped 0 bases and J dropped 7 bases, with 17 bases sitting between them. CDR3: CASSLGDTGVNEQYF. Written as DNA, the CDR3 is TGCGCCAGCAGCTTGGGGGATACAGGCGTCAATGAGCAGTACTTC.

This clone showed up just once. The rearrangement uses TRBV4-3 and TRBJ1-1; D gene ambiguous. This CDR3 is built from 14 residues. Trimming stripped 0 bases from V and 1 base from J, with 6 bases between. Looked up from germline, CDR1 is LGHNA and CDR2 is YSLEER. The CDR3 protein is CASSQEGENTEAFF. DNA for the CDR3: TGCGCCAGCAGCCAAGAAGGAGAGAACACTGAAGCTTTCTTT.

The chain carries TRBV2 and TRBJ2-7; 10 bases are a match to TRBD1. Trimming took 7 bases from V and 6 from J; bases not matched to a gene: 9. The CDR3 contains 14 residues. CDR1 SNHLY and CDR2 FYNNEI come from the germline V gene. Here the CDR3 DNA reads TGTGCCAGCACCCGAAAGGACAGGGGGGCCGAGCAGTACTTC. This sequence encodes CASTRKDRGAEQYF.

This chain uses TRBV10-1 with TRBJ1-2; 7 bases fit TRBD1. CDR1 is WNHNN and CDR2 is SYGVQD in the germline V gene (reference sequence). The ends lost 3 bases at V and 8 bases at J; junction bases unmatched: 6. The CDR3 consists of 13 residues. In DNA, the CDR3 is TGCGCCAGCAGTGAACCGACAGGGAAAGGCTACACCTTC. This translates into CASSEPTGKGYTF.

This chain links TRBV7-2 with TRBJ1-2, with D maybe TRBD1 (6 bases). This CDR3 is 14 amino acids long. Germline CDR1 SGHTA, CDR2 FQGNSA. Trimming shortened V by 3 bases and J by 5 bases, and 13 bases separated the two germline ends. The CDR3 region has the DNA TGTGCCAGCAGCTTGGGGACACACGATTATGGCTACACCTTC. Translated: CASSLGTHDYGYTF.

This clone has only one observation. V and J are TRBV6-2 or TRBV6-3 and TRBJ2-3; maybe TRBD1 (5 bases). The germline V gene has CDR1 MNHEY and CDR2 SVGEGT. Trimming removed 4 bases at V and 2 bases at J, with 13 bases between. This CDR3 comprises 15 residues. The CDR3 bases are TGTGCCAGCAGTTTCTCCAGACAGATCACAGATACGCAGTATTTT. This codes for CASSFSRQITDTQYF.